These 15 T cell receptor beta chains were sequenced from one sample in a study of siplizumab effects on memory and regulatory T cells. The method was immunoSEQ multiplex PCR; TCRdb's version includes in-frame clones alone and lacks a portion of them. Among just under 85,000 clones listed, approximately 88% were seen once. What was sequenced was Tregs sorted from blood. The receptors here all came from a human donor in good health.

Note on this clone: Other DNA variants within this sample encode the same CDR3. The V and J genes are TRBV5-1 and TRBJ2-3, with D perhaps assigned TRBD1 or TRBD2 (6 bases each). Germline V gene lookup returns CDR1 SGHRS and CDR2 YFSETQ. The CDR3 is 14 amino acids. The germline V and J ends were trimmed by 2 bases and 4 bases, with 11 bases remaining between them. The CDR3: CASSLGGPADTQYF. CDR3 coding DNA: TGCGCCAGCAGCTTAGGGGGGCCGGCAGATACGCAGTATTTT.

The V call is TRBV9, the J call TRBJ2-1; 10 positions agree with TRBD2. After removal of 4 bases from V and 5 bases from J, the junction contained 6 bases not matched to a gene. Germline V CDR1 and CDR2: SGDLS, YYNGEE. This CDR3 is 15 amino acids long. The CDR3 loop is CASSPHGLADNEQFF. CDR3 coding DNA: TGTGCCAGCAGCCCTCACGGACTAGCGGACAATGAGCAGTTCTTC.

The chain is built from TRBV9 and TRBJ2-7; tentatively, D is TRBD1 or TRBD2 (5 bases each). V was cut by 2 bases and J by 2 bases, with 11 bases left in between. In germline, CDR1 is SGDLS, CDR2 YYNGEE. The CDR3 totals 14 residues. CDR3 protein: CASSVGTLAYEQYF. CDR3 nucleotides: TGTGCCAGCAGCGTCGGGACCCTCGCCTACGAGCAGTACTTC.

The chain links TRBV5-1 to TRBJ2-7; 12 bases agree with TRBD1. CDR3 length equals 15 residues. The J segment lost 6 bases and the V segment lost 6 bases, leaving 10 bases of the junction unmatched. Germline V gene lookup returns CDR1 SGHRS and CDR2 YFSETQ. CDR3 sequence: CASTLGGTGGREQYF. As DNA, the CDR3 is TGCGCCAGCACCCTTGGAGGGACAGGGGGCCGCGAGCAGTACTTC. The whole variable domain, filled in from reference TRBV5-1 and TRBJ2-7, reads KAGVTQTPRYLIKTRGQQVTLSCSPISGHRSVSWYQQTPGQGLQFLFEYFSETQRNKGNFPGRFSGRQFSNSRSEMNVSTLELGDSALYLCASTLGGTGGREQYFGPGTRLTVT.

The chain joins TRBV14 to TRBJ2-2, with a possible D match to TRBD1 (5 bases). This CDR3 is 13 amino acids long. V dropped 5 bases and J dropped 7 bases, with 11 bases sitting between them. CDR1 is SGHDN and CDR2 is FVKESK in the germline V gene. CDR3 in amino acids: CASSKRQFGELFF. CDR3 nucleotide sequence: TGTGCCAGCAGCAAGCGACAGTTCGGGGAGCTGTTTTTT.

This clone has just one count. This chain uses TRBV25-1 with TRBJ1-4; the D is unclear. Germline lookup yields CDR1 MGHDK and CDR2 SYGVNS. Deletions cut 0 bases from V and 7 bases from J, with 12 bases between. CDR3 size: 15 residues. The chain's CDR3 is CASSEYRQIGEKLFF. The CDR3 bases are TGTGCCAGCAGTGAATATCGCCAGATAGGTGAAAAACTGTTTTTT.

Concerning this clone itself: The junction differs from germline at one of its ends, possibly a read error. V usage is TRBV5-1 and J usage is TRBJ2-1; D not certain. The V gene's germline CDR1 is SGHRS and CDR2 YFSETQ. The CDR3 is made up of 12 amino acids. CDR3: CASSLAQLHPVF. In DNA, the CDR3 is TGCGCCAGCAGCTTGGCCCAACTACATCCGGTCTTC.

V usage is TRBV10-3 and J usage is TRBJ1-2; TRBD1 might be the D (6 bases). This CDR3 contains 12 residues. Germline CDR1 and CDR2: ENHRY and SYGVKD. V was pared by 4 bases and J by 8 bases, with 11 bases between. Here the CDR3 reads CAISAGAVGYTF. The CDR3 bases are TGTGCCATCAGTGCGGGGGCGGTCGGCTACACCTTC.

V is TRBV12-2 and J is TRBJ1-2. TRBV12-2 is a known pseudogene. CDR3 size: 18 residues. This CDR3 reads CASRLSYEWIYPFYGYTF. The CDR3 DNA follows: TGTGCAAGTCGCTTATCTTATGAGTGGATCTATCCCTTCTATGGCTACACCTTC.

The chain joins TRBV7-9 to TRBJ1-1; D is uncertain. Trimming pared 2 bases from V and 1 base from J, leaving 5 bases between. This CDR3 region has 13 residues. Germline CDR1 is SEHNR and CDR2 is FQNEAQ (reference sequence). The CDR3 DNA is TGTGCCAGCAGCTTAATGCAGAACACTGAAGCTTTCTTT. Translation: CASSLMQNTEAFF.

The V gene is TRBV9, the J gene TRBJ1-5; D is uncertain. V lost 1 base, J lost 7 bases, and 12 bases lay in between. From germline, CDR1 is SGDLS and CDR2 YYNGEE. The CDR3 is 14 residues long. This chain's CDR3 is CASSVSGVWQPQHF. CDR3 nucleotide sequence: TGTGCCAGCAGCGTATCCGGGGTTTGGCAGCCCCAGCATTTT.

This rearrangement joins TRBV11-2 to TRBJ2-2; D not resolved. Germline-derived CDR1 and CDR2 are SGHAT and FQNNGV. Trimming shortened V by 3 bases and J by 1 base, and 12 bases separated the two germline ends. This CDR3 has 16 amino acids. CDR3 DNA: TGTGCCAGCAGCTTGAGTCTCGACAAGAACACCGGGGAGCTGTTTTTT. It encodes CASSLSLDKNTGELFF.

The CDR3 DNA reads TGCGCCAGCAGTTCTGACAGGGGGAACTATGGCTACACCTTC. This translates into CASSSDRGNYGYTF. This chain uses TRBV5-1 with TRBJ1-2; 9 bases fit TRBD1. CDR1 is SGHRS, CDR2 YFSETQ, per germline. V lost 5 bases to trimming and J lost 2 bases; unmatched junction nucleotides: 4. This CDR3 is built from 14 residues. Combining the CDR3 with reference TRBV5-1 and TRBJ1-2 gives the whole variable domain KAGVTQTPRYLIKTRGQQVTLSCSPISGHRSVSWYQQTPGQGLQFLFEYFSETQRNKGNFPGRFSGRQFSNSRSEMNVSTLELGDSALYLCASSSDRGNYGYTFGSGTRLTVV.

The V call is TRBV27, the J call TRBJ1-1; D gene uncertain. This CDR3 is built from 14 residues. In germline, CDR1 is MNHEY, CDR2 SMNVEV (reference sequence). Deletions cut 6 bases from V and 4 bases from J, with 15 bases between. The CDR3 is CASRPLERGTEAFF. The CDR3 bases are TGTGCCAGCAGGCCCTTAGAGAGAGGCACTGAAGCTTTCTTT.

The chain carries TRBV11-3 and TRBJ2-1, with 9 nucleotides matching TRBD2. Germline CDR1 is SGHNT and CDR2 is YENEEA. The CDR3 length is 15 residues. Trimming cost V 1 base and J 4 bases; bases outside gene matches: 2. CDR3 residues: CASSLGAGGYNEQFF. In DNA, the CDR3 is TGTGCCAGCAGCTTAGGAGCGGGGGGTTACAATGAGCAGTTCTTC.